This TCR beta chain was captured in a study of OX40 agonist ivuxolimab in advanced cancers. Whole-study results and caveats: Doses of 0.1 to 3.0 mg/kg were accompanied by clonal expansion of CD4+ and CD8+ blood T cells by week 6.

As to this clone: Its antigen is as yet unknown.

Between the trimmed V and J ends, which lost 9 bases and 6 bases, there was a span of 20 bases. Germline values: CDR1 MRHNA, CDR2 SNTAGT. This CDR3 spans 15 amino acids. Generated by immunoSEQ multiplex PCR, the TCRdb table keeps only in-frame clones and is missing some. Of around 140,000 clones listed, less than 95% were seen once; the top ten hold about 1%. The clonotype originates from an adult with an advanced solid tumor such as melanoma, head and neck, liver or kidney cancer. This chain uses TRBV6-4 with TRBJ2-2, with D perhaps matching TRBD1 (6 bases). This specimen was CD4+ or CD8+ T cells sorted from blood, taken in a trial of the OX40 agonist ivuxolimab. CDR3 nucleotides: TGTGCCAGAGGGGCGCACAGGGAGCGATCCGGGGAGCTGTTTTTT. Translating gives CARGAHRERSGELFF.